Below are 32 T cell receptor beta chains sequenced from a single sample in a study of T-cell memory formation after mild COVID-19. In TCRdb, the 5' RACE reads were re-called with MiXCR into one record per CDR3 protein. The sample lists roughly 410,000 distinct CDR3 sequences; 24% were seen once. The sequenced sample consisted of PBMCs or a T cell subset sorted from them (not recorded which). The source is an adult woman who had mild COVID-19 (a few samples of this study predate the infection). Cell type and time point are not known.

The chain uses TRBV20-1 and TRBJ1-5; no clear D. The germline V gene has CDR1 DFQATT and CDR2 SNEGSKA (reference sequence). This CDR3 region has 13 residues. V was pared by 6 bases and J by 2 bases, with 11 bases between. The DNA of the CDR3 is TGCAGTGCCCGGAATGCGGGCAATCAGCCCCAGCATTTT. Its translation is CSARNAGNQPQHF.

This clonotype appeared a few times. V gene TRBV6-4 combines with J gene TRBJ2-2; D call uncertain. Germline values: CDR1 MRHNA, CDR2 SNTAGT. Trimming stripped 3 bases from V and 0 bases from J, with 11 bases between. There are 16 residues in the CDR3. CDR3 in amino acids: CASSESSQTNTGELFF. In nucleotides, the CDR3 is TGTGCCAGCAGTGAAAGTAGTCAGACGAACACCGGGGAGCTGTTTTTT.

The chain couples TRBV3-1 to TRBJ2-6; possibly TRBD1 for D (5 bases). Germline V gene data show CDR1 as LGHDT and CDR2 as YNNKEL (reference sequence). The germline V and J ends were trimmed by 3 bases and 0 bases, with 9 bases remaining between them. The CDR3 is 16 residues long. The CDR3, as DNA: TGTGCCAGCAGCCAGGGGCACAACTCTGGGGCCAACGTCCTGACTTTC. Protein sequence: CASSQGHNSGANVLTF.

This clonotype was seen many times. The CDR3 DNA follows: TGTGCCAGCAGCTGGAATGCGAGGGGAAACACCATATATTTT. Amino acids: CASSWNARGNTIYF. The chain links TRBV3-1 to TRBJ1-3; D is uncertain. CDR3 length: 14 amino acids. The germline gives CDR1 LGHDT, CDR2 YNNKEL (reference sequence). V lost 5 bases and J lost 4, with 12 bases in between.

This chain joins TRBV29-1 and TRBJ2-1; D gene uncertain. CDR1 is SQVTM, CDR2 ANQGSEA, per germline. This CDR3 contains 13 residues. The V and J ends lost 7 bases and 4 bases respectively, with 14 bases between them. CDR3 residues: CSAKELAYNEQFF. Here the CDR3 DNA reads TGCAGCGCCAAAGAATTAGCTTACAATGAGCAGTTCTTC.

This clonotype occurred once. The rearrangement links TRBV7-9 to TRBJ2-5; 8 bases fit TRBD2. CDR1 is SEHNR, CDR2 FQNEAQ, per germline (reference sequence). V lost 5 bases and J lost 2; bases outside the gene matches: 4. The CDR3 has 14 amino acids. The CDR3 DNA reads TGTGCCAGCAGCCCTTCTAGCGGGCAAGAGACCCAGTACTTC. Its translation: CASSPSSGQETQYF.

This clonotype showed up many times. The V call is TRBV18, the J call TRBJ2-5; D not resolved. The germline CDR1 and CDR2 sequences are KGHSH and LQKENI. Trimming removed 0 bases at V and 3 bases at J, with 5 bases between. The CDR3 consists of 13 residues. CDR3 coding DNA: TGTGCCAGCTCACCACCGGTCAAAGAGACCCAGTACTTC. This sequence encodes CASSPPVKETQYF. The full variable domain, its missing parts supplied by reference TRBV18 and TRBJ2-5, is NAGVMQNPRHLVRRRGQEARLRCSPMKGHSHVYWYRQLPEEGLKFMVYLQKENIIDESGMPKERFSAEFPKEGPSILRIQQVVRGDSAAYFCASSPPVKETQYFGPGTRLLVL.

A few counts support this clonotype. J is TRBJ1-5 and V is TRBV2, with 8 bases matching TRBD1. The CDR3 loop spans 15 amino acids. CDR1 is SNHLY and CDR2 is FYNNEI in the germline V gene. V was pared by 7 bases and J by 2 bases, with 7 bases of the junction left unmatched. The CDR3, as DNA: TGTGCCAGCACTCCGACAGGGGCGGGCAATCAGCCCCAGCATTTT. Translating gives CASTPTGAGNQPQHF.

This chain joins TRBV5-1 and TRBJ2-7; D call uncertain. The CDR3 consists of 12 residues. V was clipped by 0 bases and J by 5 bases, with 6 bases between them. Germline CDR1 and CDR2: SGHRS and YFSETQ. CDR3 coding DNA: TGCGCCAGCAGCTTGGACGGGCACGAGCAGTACGTC. It translates to CASSLDGHEQYV.

The chain employs TRBV27 and TRBJ1-2, with D unresolved. The V end lost 2 bases, the J end lost 4 bases, and 14 bases lay between the germline ends. CDR1 is MNHEY, CDR2 SMNVEV, per germline (reference sequence). The CDR3 spans 15 residues. The CDR3 DNA follows: TGTGCCAGCAGTTTAGGGGTATTAATCAGCTATGGCTACACCTTC. Its translation is CASSLGVLISYGYTF.

This clonotype was detected a few times. The CDR3 here is CASKDGAKNIQYF. The CDR3 DNA reads TGTGCCAGCAAGGACGGAGCCAAAAACATTCAGTACTTC. The chain employs TRBV7-9 and TRBJ2-4; the D is unclear. The V gene's germline CDR1 is SEHNR and CDR2 FQNEAQ (reference sequence). V dropped 7 bases and J dropped 0 bases, with 7 bases sitting between them. The CDR3 contains 13 residues.

This clonotype was counted between two and nine times. The chain employs TRBV4-3 and TRBJ2-7, with D possibly being TRBD1 or TRBD2 (6 bases each). The CDR3 loop spans 15 amino acids. Germline V gives CDR1 LGHNA, CDR2 YSLEER. Trimming left V 4 bases short and J 1 base short, with 14 bases between. CDR3 sequence (DNA): TGCGCCAGCAGCCGTAGCGGAGGGGGGTCCTACGAGCAGTACTTC. The encoded protein is CASSRSGGGSYEQYF.

This clonotype has more than one count but fewer than ten. The chain recombines TRBV3-1 with TRBJ2-7, with 16 bases that match TRBD2. CDR3 length: 15 amino acids. CDR1 and CDR2 (germline): LGHDT, YNNKEL (reference sequence). The V and J ends lost 7 bases and 7 bases, in that order; junction bases with no gene match: 7. CDR3 loop: CASKTGLAGGMEQYF. CDR3 sequence (DNA): TGTGCCAGCAAAACGGGACTAGCGGGAGGGATGGAGCAGTACTTC.

This clonotype was seen a handful of times. V usage is TRBV29-1 and J usage is TRBJ2-2, with D unclear. The CDR3 spans 12 residues. Germline V gene lookup returns CDR1 SQVTM and CDR2 ANQGSEA. Trimming left V 5 bases short and J 5 bases short, with 9 bases between. The chain's CDR3 is CSVLVETGELFF. CDR3 DNA: TGCAGCGTTCTAGTAGAGACCGGGGAGCTGTTTTTT.

The J gene is TRBJ2-5, the V gene TRBV6-2 or TRBV6-3; the match to TRBD1 covers 8 bases. The ends lost 11 bases at V and 2 bases at J; junction bases unmatched: 10. Germline CDR1 and CDR2: MNHEY and SVGEGT. CDR3 size: 14 residues. This chain's CDR3 is CAGRRTGRQETQYF. The CDR3 bases are TGTGCCGGCCGTAGGACAGGGAGACAAGAGACCCAGTACTTC.

This clonotype has only a few counts. V is TRBV20-1 and J is TRBJ1-1, with 8 bases that match TRBD1. With 5 bases clipped from V and 3 bases from J, the junction kept 14 bases outside the gene matches. In germline, CDR1 is DFQATT, CDR2 SNEGSKA (reference sequence). There are 16 residues in the CDR3. For the CDR3, the DNA is TGCAGTGCTGAGGACGCCCTCGGACAGGGCGACACTGAAGCTTTCTTT. Amino acids: CSAEDALGQGDTEAFF.

The chain joins TRBV7-2 to TRBJ1-5, with 7 bases that match TRBD1. Germline CDR1 SGHTA, CDR2 FQGNSA. The CDR3 loop spans 15 amino acids. V was clipped by 4 bases and J by 0 bases; unmatched bases: 3. The CDR3 DNA sequence: TGTGCCAGCAGCTGGACAGGTTATAGCAATCAGCCCCAGCATTTT. Its protein product is CASSWTGYSNQPQHF.

The V call is TRBV15, the J call TRBJ2-7, with 9 nucleotides matching TRBD1. Germline V gives CDR1 LNHNV, CDR2 YYDKDF (reference sequence). With V trimmed by 1 base and J by 4 bases, 5 bases remained unmatched. The CDR3 is 15 residues long. DNA for the CDR3: TGTGCCACCAGCAGAGTGGACAGGGGTGGTTACGAGCAGTACTTC. It specifies CATSRVDRGGYEQYF.

This chain uses TRBV27 with TRBJ2-7; D may be TRBD1 or TRBD2 (5 bases each). Trimming removed 0 bases at V and 3 bases at J, with 12 bases between. The CDR3 covers 15 residues. Germline V gene data show CDR1 as MNHEY and CDR2 as SMNVEV (reference sequence). CDR3 nucleotide sequence: TGTGCCAGCAGTTTATCCTTGGGACGGGGCTACGAGCAGTACTTC. This sequence encodes CASSLSLGRGYEQYF.

The table lists this clonotype with a few counts. This chain connects TRBV18 to TRBJ2-7, with a possible D match to TRBD2 (5 bases). CDR1 and CDR2 from the germline V gene are KGHSH and LQKENI. The CDR3 runs 14 residues. The V and J ends lost 0 bases and 5 bases respectively, with 11 bases between them. The CDR3 region has the DNA TGTGCCAGCTCACCACCGGCTAGCACCCACGAGCAGTACTTC. It translates to CASSPPASTHEQYF.

This clonotype was detected a few times. V gene TRBV6-6 combines with J gene TRBJ1-5; D perhaps matches TRBD1 (6 bases). Germline CDR1 MNHNY, CDR2 SVGAGI (reference sequence). The V end was cut by 7 bases, the J end by 6 bases, with 16 bases between. The CDR3 is made up of 14 amino acids. CDR3 DNA: TGTGCCAGCAACCCCGGGACAATCGGTCAGCCCCAGCATTTT. Protein: CASNPGTIGQPQHF.

V usage is TRBV12-3 or TRBV12-4 and J usage is TRBJ2-7; possibly TRBD2 for D (7 bases). V was pared by 4 bases and J by 3 bases, with 16 bases between. The CDR3 is 15 residues long. The CDR3 nucleotides are TGTGCCAGCAGTTCGGGGGGCGTGGACCGCTACGAGCAGTACTTC. As protein: CASSSGGVDRYEQYF.

CDR3 loop: CASSLNSGFYEQYF. The CDR3 nucleotides read TGCGCCAGCAGCTTGAATTCAGGGTTCTACGAGCAGTACTTC. V is TRBV5-1 and J is TRBJ2-7, with D perhaps matching TRBD1 (5 bases). Germline loops: CDR1 SGHRS, CDR2 YFSETQ. This CDR3 comprises 14 residues. With 1 base removed from V and 3 bases from J, the gap between germline ends came to 11 bases. The complete variable domain, with remaining parts taken from reference TRBV5-1 and TRBJ2-7, reads KAGVTQTPRYLIKTRGQQVTLSCSPISGHRSVSWYQQTPGQGLQFLFEYFSETQRNKGNFPGRFSGRQFSNSRSEMNVSTLELGDSALYLCASSLNSGFYEQYFGPGTRLTVT.

There are many counts of this clonotype. This sequence joins TRBV30 and TRBJ2-1; TRBD2 matches 10 bases. This CDR3 has 15 amino acids. The V and J ends lost 0 bases and 6 bases, in that order; junction bases with no gene match: 5. The germline CDR1 and CDR2 sequences are GTSNPN and SVGIG (reference sequence). CDR3 in DNA: TGTGCCTGGAGTGTCGAACTAGCGGGGCCCAATGAGCAGTTCTTC. Translating it yields CAWSVELAGPNEQFF. Together with reference TRBV30 and TRBJ2-1, the CDR3 gives the full variable domain: SQTIHQWPATLVQPVGSPLSLECTVEGTSNPNLYWYRQAAGRGLQLLFYSVGIGQISSEVPQNLSASRPQDRQFILSSKKLLLSDSGFYLCAWSVELAGPNEQFFGPGTRLTVL.

This sequence joins TRBV20-1 and TRBJ2-4, with 7 bases aligning to TRBD2. V was pared by 5 bases and J by 2 bases, with 3 bases of the junction left unmatched. This CDR3 has 13 amino acids. CDR1 is DFQATT and CDR2 is SNEGSKA in the germline V gene (reference sequence). The DNA of the CDR3 is TGCAGTGCTTTGACTAGCACCAAAAACATTCAGTACTTC. Amino acids: CSALTSTKNIQYF.

This sequence joins TRBV24-1 and TRBJ2-1; possibly TRBD2 for D (5 bases). Germline-derived CDR1 and CDR2 are KGHDR and SFDVKD. The CDR3 sequence is 12 residues long. V lost 3 bases, J lost 6 bases, and 5 bases lay in between. The CDR3 is CATSDSGNEQFF. The CDR3 DNA sequence: TGTGCCACCAGTGATAGCGGCAATGAGCAGTTCTTC.

The rearrangement links TRBV2 to TRBJ1-6; no reliable D call. Trimming left V 6 bases short and J 9 bases short, with 9 bases between. This CDR3 spans 12 amino acids. The V gene's germline CDR1 is SNHLY and CDR2 FYNNEI. CDR3 residues: CASRAVSSPLHF. The CDR3 bases are TGTGCCAGCAGGGCAGTTAGTTCACCCCTCCACTTT.

This clonotype was seen only a few times. The rearrangement joins TRBV7-9 to TRBJ2-7; D unresolved. V was pared by 5 bases and J by 0 bases, with 11 bases between. This CDR3 is 14 amino acids long. CDR1 SEHNR and CDR2 FQNEAQ come from the germline V gene (reference sequence). Here the CDR3 reads CASSPRFFSYEQYF. In nucleotides, the CDR3 is TGTGCCAGCAGCCCCCGGTTTTTCTCCTACGAGCAGTACTTC.

Only a few counts were recorded for this clonotype. The chain joins TRBV12-3 or TRBV12-4 to TRBJ2-1; TRBD1 or TRBD2 may be the D gene (5 bases each). V shed 5 bases and J shed 7 bases, with 21 bases lying between them. The CDR3 is 16 residues long. This chain's CDR3 is CASSRTNEGPGNEQFF. Written as DNA, the CDR3 is TGTGCCAGCAGTCGAACCAACGAGGGGCCTGGGAATGAGCAGTTCTTC.

V gene TRBV5-5 combines with J gene TRBJ2-7, with D tentatively TRBD2 (6 bases). The CDR3 is made up of 15 amino acids. V dropped 4 bases and J dropped 4 bases, with 18 bases sitting between them. CDR1 and CDR2 (germline): SGHKS, YYEKEE (reference sequence). CDR3 DNA sequence: TGTGCCAGCAGCGGAGCCGGGAGAAAGGCTTACGAGCAGTACTTC. It yields the protein CASSGAGRKAYEQYF.

CDR3 nucleotides: TGTGCCAGTGGGGAGGCCAATCAGCCCCAGCATTTT. Its translation is CASGEANQPQHF. The V and J genes are TRBV19 and TRBJ1-5; D gene unclear. The CDR3 contains 12 residues. Germline V lookup: CDR1 LNHDA, CDR2 SQIVND (reference sequence). V lost 8 bases and J lost 3, with 8 bases in between.

There are a few counts of this clonotype. J is TRBJ2-5 and V is TRBV5-1, with 12 bases fitting TRBD2. The V gene's germline CDR1 is SGHRS and CDR2 YFSETQ. The CDR3 sequence is 14 residues long. V was clipped by 4 bases and J by 6 bases; unmatched bases: 4. CDR3 sequence reads: CASSVTSGSQTQYF. The CDR3 coding sequence is TGCGCCAGCAGCGTGACTAGCGGGAGCCAGACCCAGTACTTC.